The 19 T cell receptor beta chains reported below all come from one sample, sequenced in a study of T-cell reconstitution after alpha-beta-depleted transplantation in children. As it was prepared, the TCRbeta library received unique molecular identifiers. TCRdb reprocessed the PCR reads with MiXCR, giving one entry per CDR3 protein. Of 210,000 or so distinct CDR3 sequences listed, about 11% are singletons. This sample comprised PBMCs, obtained before TCRalphabeta/CD19-depleted stem cell transplant. The receptors derive from a child under two years old with acute myeloid leukemia, due to receive a stem cell transplant.

The chain is built from TRBV12-3 or TRBV12-4 and TRBJ2-3; TRBD1 is a possible D gene (7 bases). V lost 8 bases and J 4 bases, leaving 19 bases between the germline ends. The CDR3 spans 15 residues. CDR3 residues: CASRKEGQGADTQYF. CDR3 nucleotide sequence: TGTGCCAGCCGTAAGGAGGGGCAGGGGGCAGATACGCAGTATTTT.

This clonotype was recorded at least ten times. V gene TRBV20-1 combines with J gene TRBJ2-5; TRBD2 aligns across 9 bases. The J segment lost 0 bases and the V segment lost 5 bases, leaving 7 bases of the junction unmatched. CDR3 length: 15 residues. Germline CDR1 reads DFQATT; CDR2 reads SNEGSKA (reference sequence). CDR3 bases: TGCAGTGCTGACCCTAGCGGGATGTACCAAGAGACCCAGTACTTC. It translates to CSADPSGMYQETQYF.

V is TRBV7-8 and J is TRBJ2-7; no firm D call. Trimming stripped 5 bases from V and 10 bases from J, with 12 bases between. This CDR3 comprises 11 residues. The germline V gene has CDR1 SGHVS and CDR2 FQNEAQ. In DNA form, the CDR3 reads TGTGCCAGCAGCCCGGTAAGCGATCAGTACTTC. Its translation is CASSPVSDQYF.

In its sample, this clonotype was seen many times. The chain joins TRBV30 to TRBJ1-1, with no clear D. V shed 4 bases and J shed 0 bases, with 6 bases lying between them. The CDR3 is made up of 12 amino acids. Germline V CDR1 and CDR2: GTSNPN, SVGIG (reference sequence). In DNA form, the CDR3 reads TGTGCCTGGAACTTTGTGAACACTGAAGCTTTCTTT. This encodes CAWNFVNTEAFF.

In its sample, this clonotype was seen many times. The V gene is TRBV6-5, the J gene TRBJ2-7; 11 nucleotides align to TRBD2. Germline loops: CDR1 MNHEY, CDR2 SVGAGI. The CDR3 is 15 amino acids. V was pared by 5 bases and J by 2 bases, with 5 bases of the junction left unmatched. The CDR3 reads CASSRLAGSTYEQYF. CDR3 in DNA: TGTGCCAGCAGTCGACTAGCGGGATCGACCTACGAGCAGTACTTC.

This clonotype was seen ten or more times. The CDR3 coding sequence is TGTGCCAGCAGTTTAGTACTGGGGAATACAGATACGCAGTATTTT. This gives the protein CASSLVLGNTDTQYF. This rearrangement joins TRBV12-3 or TRBV12-4 to TRBJ2-3; no clear D. The CDR3 is 15 amino acids. Trimming pared 1 base from V and 3 bases from J, leaving 11 bases between.

This clonotype was counted a single time. The chain uses TRBV20-1 and TRBJ2-5, with 7 bases identical to TRBD2. V was pared by 6 bases and J by 2 bases, with 6 bases of the junction left unmatched. The CDR3 spans 13 residues. Germline loops: CDR1 DFQATT, CDR2 SNEGSKA (reference sequence). This CDR3 is CSARGVAQETQYF. Here the CDR3 DNA reads TGCAGTGCCCGGGGGGTAGCGCAAGAGACCCAGTACTTC.

This clonotype has ten or more counts. The V and J genes are TRBV14 and TRBJ1-2; D not certain. Per the germline V gene, CDR1 is SGHDN and CDR2 is FVKESK. V gave up 1 base and J gave up 1 base, with 4 bases separating them. The CDR3 covers 13 residues. Written as DNA, the CDR3 is TGTGCCAGCAGCCAAGCCAGTAACTATGGCTACACCTTC. It translates to CASSQASNYGYTF.

The table lists this clonotype with many counts. The J gene is TRBJ2-2, the V gene TRBV5-1; 7 bases agree with TRBD1. V was clipped by 3 bases and J by 6 bases; unmatched bases: 2. The V gene's germline CDR1 is SGHRS and CDR2 YFSETQ. The CDR3 runs to 13 residues. The CDR3 region is CASSSTGPGELFF. The CDR3 DNA sequence: TGCGCCAGCAGCTCGACAGGGCCCGGGGAGCTGTTTTTT.

This clonotype was picked up many times. J is TRBJ2-1 and V is TRBV29-1; 8 bases agree with TRBD2. Per the germline V gene, CDR1 is SQVTM and CDR2 is ANQGSEA. The CDR3 extends over 14 amino acids. Unmatched junction bases numbered 8, after V lost 3 bases and J lost 7 bases. The CDR3 region is CSVDSLAGNNEQFF. The DNA of the CDR3 is TGCAGCGTTGACTCGTTAGCGGGGAATAATGAGCAGTTCTTC.

The V call is TRBV21-1, the J call TRBJ1-3. TRBV21-1 is noted as a pseudogene. The CDR3 loop spans 14 amino acids. This CDR3 is CASSAGLSGNTIYF. CDR3 coding DNA: TGTGCCAGCAGCGCTGGGCTCTCTGGAAACACCATATATTTT.

This clonotype is medium-sized within its sample. The chain has TRBV10-3 and TRBJ1-6, with D tentatively TRBD1 (6 bases). The V and J ends lost 6 bases and 0 bases respectively, with 18 bases between them. The CDR3 is made up of 18 amino acids. The germline gives CDR1 ENHRY, CDR2 SYGVKD. CDR3 in amino acids: CAISDPFRGGSYNSPLHF. CDR3 DNA: TGTGCCATCAGCGATCCCTTTAGGGGGGGCTCCTATAATTCACCCCTCCACTTT.

The table lists this clonotype with many counts. The chain joins TRBV20-1 to TRBJ1-5; 10 bases match TRBD1. The CDR3 runs to 15 residues. Germline CDR1 is DFQATT and CDR2 is SNEGSKA (reference sequence). The trim removed 1 base at V and 5 bases at J, leaving 5 bases unmatched. For the CDR3, the DNA is TGCAGTGCTAGAGTCCCTGGACAGGGGGATCAGCCCCAGCATTTT. Translating gives CSARVPGQGDQPQHF.

This clonotype was recorded many times. J is TRBJ2-2 and V is TRBV27; 10 nucleotides agree with TRBD2. V trimming: 5 bases; J trimming: 7 bases; junction bases outside the gene matches: 16. The CDR3 has 18 amino acids. Per germline, CDR1 MNHEY and CDR2 SMNVEV (reference sequence). This CDR3 is CASSLLIPSGRRSGELFF. The DNA of the CDR3 is TGTGCCAGCAGTCTGCTGATTCCTAGCGGGAGACGAAGCGGGGAGCTGTTTTTT.

This clonotype was counted once. Just one base apart from a much larger clone, this may be a read error. The chain employs TRBV21-1 and TRBJ1-5; TRBD1 is the table's D call, not checked against the DNA. TRBV21-1 is reported as a pseudogene. This CDR3 comprises 15 residues. The CDR3 DNA sequence: TGTGCCAGCAGCAAAGATGACAGTAGCAATCAGCCCCCGCATTTT. Translated: CASSKDDSSNQPPHF.

The chain employs TRBV19 and TRBJ2-1, with D hard to call. The CDR3 is made up of 13 amino acids. CDR1 and CDR2 from the germline V gene are LNHDA and SQIVND (reference sequence). V lost 8 bases to trimming and J lost 7 bases, with 15 bases between them. This CDR3 reads CASVSGSLNEQFF. The DNA of the CDR3 is TGTGCCAGTGTTTCCGGTTCCCTAAATGAGCAGTTCTTC.

This clonotype was seen ten or more times. This chain links TRBV19 with TRBJ2-7; tentative D call: TRBD2 (6 bases). Per germline, CDR1 LNHDA and CDR2 SQIVND (reference sequence). The germline V and J ends were trimmed by 3 bases and 2 bases, with 14 bases remaining between them. The length of the CDR3 is 15 residues. The CDR3 sequence is CASSIRSGGAYEQYF. DNA of the CDR3: TGTGCCAGTAGTATTCGCTCCGGAGGGGCCTACGAGCAGTACTTC.

This clonotype was recorded many times. The genes are TRBV28 and TRBJ2-2; D may be TRBD1 (6 bases). The CDR3 contains 16 residues. The germline CDR1 and CDR2 sequences are MDHEN and SYDVKM. Trimming removed 7 bases at V and 2 bases at J, with 17 bases between. CDR3 nucleotide sequence: TGTGCCAGCACCCCTGGGGACACAACAAACACCGGGGAGCTGTTTTTT. This sequence encodes CASTPGDTTNTGELFF.

This clonotype has ten or more counts. The chain has TRBV29-1 and TRBJ2-7, with D tentatively TRBD2 (5 bases). The CDR3 is 12 amino acids. V lost 6 bases, J lost 1 base, and 10 bases lay in between. Germline lookup yields CDR1 SQVTM and CDR2 ANQGSEA. The CDR3 loop reads CSVLEPSYEQYF. CDR3 bases: TGCAGCGTACTAGAGCCTTCCTACGAGCAGTACTTC.